A selection of T cell receptor beta chains follows, all from one sample in a study of OX40 agonist ivuxolimab in advanced cancers. TCRdb keeps only in-frame clones here, not all; method: immunoSEQ multiplex PCR. This sample has roughly 40,000 clones, with approximately 90% found just once. The specimen was CD4+ or CD8+ T cells sorted from blood, collected in a trial of the OX40 agonist ivuxolimab. These TCRs come from an adult with an advanced solid tumor such as melanoma, head and neck, liver or kidney cancer. The CDR3 runs from the conserved cysteine through the conserved F or W.

CASSTRRPSAGIQETQYF	TRBV19	TRBJ2-5
CASSPRRVQETQYF	TRBV5-1	TRBJ2-5
CASSAGLADNYEQYF	TRBV5-1	TRBJ2-7
CATSRDGQPQHF	TRBV15	TRBJ1-5
CASSLARGAGEQFF	TRBV27	TRBJ2-1
CASSSGGPAHEQYF	TRBV28	TRBJ2-7
CASRLVAGGNNEQFF	TRBV12-2	TRBJ2-1
CASSPGGLAGGNTQYF	TRBV27	TRBJ2-3
CASSNTPGGNNYGYTF	TRBV28	TRBJ1-2
CASSQDLRGYGQETQYF	TRBV4-1	TRBJ2-5
CASSLEDGWGYTF	TRBV11-2	TRBJ1-2
CASSFLGDNEQFF	TRBV27	TRBJ2-1
CASSVGNVQETQYF	TRBV9	TRBJ2-5
CASSKGGTSFYEQYF	TRBV21-1	TRBJ2-7
CADTRDGTETQYF	TRBV28	TRBJ2-5
CASSYSNGRGYEQYF	TRBV6-5	TRBJ2-7
CASSSLAGGPNNEQFF	TRBV5-1	TRBJ2-1
CASRMDRAARGYTF	TRBV27	TRBJ1-2